The present T cell receptor (beta chain) was sequenced within a study of blood T cell repertoires in COVID-19. Per the study methods: Nucleated cell counts were estimated from reference gene primer amplification. The protocol was immunoSEQ multiplex PCR, while the TCRdb copy is restricted to in-frame clones and leaves out a portion. V and J calls plus clone size are reproduced from that table; the DNA served to infer D and trimming. The sample yields under 200,000 clones, 88% seen once. The receptor's source is a man aged 40-49 years with active or convalescent COVID-19. Sequenced input: peripheral blood.

CDR3 nucleotides: TGTGCCAGCAGCGACAGAGCTAACTATGGCTACACCTTC. This codes for CASSDRANYGYTF. V and J are TRBV3-1 (or the pseudogene TRBV3-2) and TRBJ1-2; possibly TRBD1 for D (5 bases). V was shortened by 5 bases and J by 0 bases, with 7 bases between the two germline ends. The CDR3 extends over 13 amino acids. The germline V gene has CDR1 LGHDT and CDR2 YNNKEL (reference sequence).